This T cell receptor (beta chain) is from a study of cytomegalovirus exposure and HLA in healthy donors. The germline V gene has CDR1 SGHTA and CDR2 FQGTGA. After removal of 5 bases from V and 6 bases from J, the junction contained 2 bases not matched to a gene. The CDR3 is 12 residues long. Use of 60 Vbeta and 13 Jbeta primers characterized the PCR. Profiling relied on immunoSEQ multiplex PCR, and the TCRdb table lists in-frame clones only, not all of them. Of tens of thousands of clones in the sample, 55% to 70% were seen once. About this clone itself: The antigen is unknown.

Whole-study results and caveats: For most TCR beta V segments, an earlier analysis put the productive rate at about 87% or about 30% of the time. A later analysis, which compared TCR beta chains of equal frequency, found the HLA-associated ones more clonally expanded. Most TCR sequences showed up rarely, but some public TCRs showed up in many donors. Apparent HLA restriction characterized most CMV-associated TCR beta chains in a later analysis.

The sample was PBMCs. The chain is built from TRBV7-3 and TRBJ2-3; 7 bases are a match to TRBD2. This TCR came from a woman aged 45 to 65 in good health and CMV-seropositive. The CDR3 nucleotides are TGTGCCAGCAGCGGCGGGAGCGATACGCAGTATTTT. It is translated as CASSGGSDTQYF.